The T cell receptor beta chain described here comes from a study of shared clonotypes between healthy human individuals. Sorted-subset replicate PCRs used about 190 ng of genomic DNA. This amount corresponded to tens of thousands of T cell genomes. The repertoire was sequenced with immunoSEQ multiplex PCR; TCRdb's copy has only in-frame clones and lacks some. The sample carries millions of clones, 90% to 95% recorded once. Notes on the study in general: Sharing across several donors was seen in 4.5% to 6.5% of naive CD4 clonotypes.

Points on this clone: Its antigen remains unidentified.

The specimen was naive CD4+ T cells sorted from blood. Subset given: CD45RA+ positively selected. The origin of this receptor is a man between 18 and 29 years old in good health.

The CDR3 loop is CASRTGLAGGTGELFF. Written as DNA, the CDR3 is TGTGCCAGCAGAACGGGACTAGCGGGGGGCACCGGGGAGCTGTTTTTT. The J gene is TRBJ2-2, the V gene TRBV5-8, with 15 positions matching TRBD2. After removal of 5 bases from V and 4 bases from J, the junction contained 3 bases not matched to a gene. The CDR3 extends over 16 amino acids. The germline gives CDR1 SGHTS, CDR2 YDEGEE.